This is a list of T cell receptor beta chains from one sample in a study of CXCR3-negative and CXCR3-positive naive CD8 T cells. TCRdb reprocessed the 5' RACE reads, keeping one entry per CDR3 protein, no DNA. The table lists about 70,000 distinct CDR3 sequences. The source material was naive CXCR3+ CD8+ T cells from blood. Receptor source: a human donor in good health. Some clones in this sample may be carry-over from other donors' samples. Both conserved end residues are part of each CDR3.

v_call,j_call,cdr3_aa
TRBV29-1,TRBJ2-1,CSVTEINYNEQFF
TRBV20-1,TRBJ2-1,CSARYSDRYYNEQFF
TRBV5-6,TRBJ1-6,CASSLGQKNSPLHF
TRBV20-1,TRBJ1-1,CSAPPGQFTSEAFF
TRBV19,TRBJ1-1,CASSIGDSNTEAFF
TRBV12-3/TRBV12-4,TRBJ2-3,CASSSAGGDTQYF
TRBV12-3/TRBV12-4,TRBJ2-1,CASSFFPGGTYNEQFF
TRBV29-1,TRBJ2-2,CSALQGMARTGELFF
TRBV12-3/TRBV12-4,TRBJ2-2,CASSPQQGRTGELFF
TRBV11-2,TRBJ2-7,CASSLEADSSYEQYF
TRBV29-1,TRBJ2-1,CSVLGQGIYNEQFF
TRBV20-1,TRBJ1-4,CSARDALESNEKLFF
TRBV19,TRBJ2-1,CASSIGERGNNEQFF
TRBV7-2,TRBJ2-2,CASTSPPGGPKTGELFF
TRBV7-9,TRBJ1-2,CASSLGQVNGYTF
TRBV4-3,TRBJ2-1,CASSQDGADYNEQFF
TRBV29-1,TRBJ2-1,CSVEDPWAYNEQFF
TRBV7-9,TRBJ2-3,CASSVSTDTQYF
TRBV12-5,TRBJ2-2,CASGLAQEGGELFF
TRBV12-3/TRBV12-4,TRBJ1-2,CASSLIRRTGKNGYTF
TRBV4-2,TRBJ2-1,CASSQETGGRVTHNEQFF
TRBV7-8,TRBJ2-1,CASSSDFGLHNEQFF
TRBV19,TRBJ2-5,CASSIVNEETQYF
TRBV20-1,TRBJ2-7,CSAPQLAGISYEQYF
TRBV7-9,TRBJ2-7,CASSTTGTGSYEQYF
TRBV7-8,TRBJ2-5,CASSLIEGQETQYF
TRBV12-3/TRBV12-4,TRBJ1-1,CASSFSGATEAFF
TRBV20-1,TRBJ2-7,CSARDQFLRTGSWEQYF
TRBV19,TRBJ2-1,CASAATYNEQFF